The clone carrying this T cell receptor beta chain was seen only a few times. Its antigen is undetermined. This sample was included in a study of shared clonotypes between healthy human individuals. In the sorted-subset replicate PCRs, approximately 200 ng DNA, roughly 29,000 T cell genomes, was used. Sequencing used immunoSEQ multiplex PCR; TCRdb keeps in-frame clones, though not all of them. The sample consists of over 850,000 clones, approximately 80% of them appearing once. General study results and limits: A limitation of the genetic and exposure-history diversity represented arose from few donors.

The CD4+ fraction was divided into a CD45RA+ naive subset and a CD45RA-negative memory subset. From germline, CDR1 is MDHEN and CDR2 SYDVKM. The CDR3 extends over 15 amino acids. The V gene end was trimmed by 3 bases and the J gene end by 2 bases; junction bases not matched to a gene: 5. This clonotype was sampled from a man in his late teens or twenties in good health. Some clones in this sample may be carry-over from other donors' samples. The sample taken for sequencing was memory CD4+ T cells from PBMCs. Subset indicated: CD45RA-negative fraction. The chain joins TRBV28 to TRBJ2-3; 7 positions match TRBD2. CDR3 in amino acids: CASSFGAGSTDTQYF. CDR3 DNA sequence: TGTGCCAGCAGTTTTGGAGCGGGGTCCACAGATACGCAGTATTTT.